These 10 T cell receptor beta chains were sequenced from one sample in a study of vaccination effects on CD4 cells after COVID-19. Isolation of CD4+ T cells took place after about nine days of culture. Here immunoSEQ multiplex PCR was the method, and the copy in TCRdb shows in-frame clones only, minus some. The data contain about 38,000 clones, around 80% of them singletons. Their recognized antigens are unknown. Here the sequenced sample was CD4+ T cells from PBMCs cultured without peptide, taken before COVID-19 vaccination. The source of these receptors is a human donor who received a COVID-19 vaccine.

The rearrangement links TRBV7-8 to TRBJ1-3; the D is unclear. Trimming took off 5 bases at V and 0 bases at J, with 11 bases between the two ends. This CDR3 region has 15 residues. CDR1 and CDR2 from the germline V gene are SGHVS and FQNEAQ. The CDR3 region has the DNA TGTGCCAGCAGCGCCCGACGGATCTCTGGAAACACCATATATTTT. Its translation is CASSARRISGNTIYF.

The genes are TRBV9 and TRBJ1-1; unclear D gene. From germline, CDR1 is SGDLS and CDR2 YYNGEE. The V and J ends lost 4 bases and 3 bases respectively, with 4 bases between them. There are 11 residues in the CDR3. The CDR3 region is CASSPHTEAFF. The CDR3 DNA reads TGTGCCAGCAGCCCCCACACTGAAGCTTTCTTT.

The chain employs TRBV4-1 and TRBJ2-3; 10 bases line up with TRBD2. This CDR3 contains 15 residues. Germline lookup yields CDR1 MGHRA and CDR2 YSYEKL. J was trimmed by 3 bases and V by 4 bases; bases with no gene match: 4. The DNA for the CDR3 is TGCGCCAGCAGCCTCCGGACTAGCGGAACAGATACGCAGTATTTT. Residues: CASSLRTSGTDTQYF.

The rearrangement joins TRBV18 to TRBJ2-7, with 7 bases that match TRBD1. V gave up 3 bases and J gave up 6 bases; unmatched junction bases: 2. CDR1 is KGHSH, CDR2 LQKENI, per germline. The CDR3 contains 12 residues. The CDR3 protein is CASSPSGGEQYV. In DNA form, the CDR3 reads TGTGCCAGCTCACCCTCAGGGGGCGAGCAGTACGTC.

The V call is TRBV5-1, the J call TRBJ1-1; tentatively, D is TRBD1 (6 bases). Germline V gives CDR1 SGHRS, CDR2 YFSETQ. With 4 bases removed from V and 6 bases from J, the gap between germline ends came to 13 bases. This CDR3 region has 13 residues. CDR3: CASSHETGSEAFF. CDR3 DNA sequence: TGCGCCAGCAGCCACGAAACAGGGTCTGAAGCTTTCTTT.

This rearrangement joins TRBV6-1 to TRBJ1-1, with 7 bases that match TRBD1. Germline CDR1 is MNHNS and CDR2 is SASEGT. J gave up 11 bases and V 1 base, and 4 bases lay outside the gene matches. The CDR3 length is 12 residues. The DNA of the CDR3 is TGTGCCAGCAGTGAAGTAAGGGGGCGGGCTTTCTTT. It specifies CASSEVRGRAFF.

This chain joins TRBV25-1 and TRBJ1-6; D remains ambiguous. CDR3 size: 15 residues. V was pared by 5 bases and J by 10 bases, with 18 bases between. Germline lookup yields CDR1 MGHDK and CDR2 SYGVNS. The CDR3 loop is CASSPLQLLGSPLHF. The CDR3 nucleotides are TGTGCCAGCAGTCCCCTCCAGTTGTTAGGGTCACCCCTCCACTTT.

The chain has TRBV24-1 and TRBJ2-3; D is perhaps TRBD1 (7 bases). Germline V gives CDR1 KGHDR, CDR2 SFDVKD. The V and J ends lost 8 bases and 7 bases respectively, with 12 bases between them. CDR3 length: 12 amino acids. The chain's CDR3 is CATMAGGNTQYF. CDR3 nucleotides: TGTGCCACCATGGCAGGGGGGAATACGCAGTATTTT.

The rearrangement links TRBV9 to TRBJ2-5; D is unresolved. V shed 1 base and J shed 5 bases, with 12 bases lying between them. The germline gives CDR1 SGDLS, CDR2 YYNGEE. This CDR3 is 14 amino acids long. CDR3 nucleotides: TGTGCCAGCAGCGTAACCCTACAAGGGGAGACCCAGTACTTC. Its translation: CASSVTLQGETQYF.

V and J are TRBV9 and TRBJ1-1; no firm D call. Germline CDR1 and CDR2: SGDLS and YYNGEE. V lost 0 bases, J lost 1 base, and 4 bases lay in between. The CDR3 contains 13 residues. The CDR3 loop reads CASSVAGNTEAFF. The CDR3 bases are TGTGCCAGCAGCGTAGCCGGGAACACTGAAGCTTTCTTT.